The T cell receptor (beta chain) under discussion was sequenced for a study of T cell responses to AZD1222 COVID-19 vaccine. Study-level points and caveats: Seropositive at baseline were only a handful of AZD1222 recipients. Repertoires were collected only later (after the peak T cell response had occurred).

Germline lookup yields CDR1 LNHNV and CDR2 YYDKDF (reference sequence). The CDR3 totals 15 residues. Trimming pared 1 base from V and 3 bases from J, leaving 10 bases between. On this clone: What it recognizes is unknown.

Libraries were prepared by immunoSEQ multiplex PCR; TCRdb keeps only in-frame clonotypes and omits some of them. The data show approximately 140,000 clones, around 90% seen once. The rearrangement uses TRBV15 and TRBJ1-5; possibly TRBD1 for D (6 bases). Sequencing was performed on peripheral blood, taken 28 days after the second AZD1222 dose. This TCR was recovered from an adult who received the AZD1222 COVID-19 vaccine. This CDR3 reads CATSRGDIYNQPQHF. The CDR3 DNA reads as TGTGCCACCAGCAGAGGGGACATCTACAATCAGCCCCAGCATTTT.